The rows below give T cell receptor beta chains drawn from one sample of a study of post-analysis software for immune sequencing data. TCRdb reprocessed the PCR reads with MiXCR, giving one entry per CDR3 protein. The profile shows 750,000 to 950,000 distinct CDR3 sequences, about 53% of them singletons. Sequenced sample: blood. These TCRs come from a girl under 18 with multiple sclerosis. The CDR3 runs from the conserved cysteine through the conserved F or W. Fields, in order: CDR3 protein, CDR3 DNA, J gene, clone size, D gene, V gene. The D gene is left open where the match is weak. Not all rows give a size; the values are once, few, many and, for expanded clones, a class.

CAPRRGRSSCNEQFF,TGTGCCCCCAGGCGCGGGAGAAGTTCTTGCAATGAGCAGTTCTTC,TRBJ2-1,.,TRBD2,TRBV10-3
CSVGWWKTGSNTEAFF,TGCAGCGTGGGATGGTGGAAGACAGGGTCGAACACTGAAGCTTTCTTT,TRBJ1-1,.,TRBD1,TRBV29-1
CASSPGRAYRNYGYTF,TGTGCCAGCAGCCCGGGGCGGGCCTATCGGAACTATGGCTACACCTTC,TRBJ1-2,.,.,TRBV5-5
CSARKGQFPYEQYF,TGCAGTGCTAGAAAAGGGCAGTTCCCCTACGAGCAGTACTTC,TRBJ2-7,.,.,TRBV20-1
CASSGAVARGNEQFF,TGTGCCAGCTCCGGGGCAGTCGCTCGTGGGAATGAGCAGTTCTTC,TRBJ2-1,.,.,TRBV3-1
CASSLDPGPTLGEQYF,TGCGCCAGCAGCTTGGATCCCGGGCCCACCCTCGGGGAGCAGTACTTC,TRBJ2-7,.,.,TRBV5-1
CASSQLRTGVRHTEAFF,TGCGCCAGCAGCCAACTCCGGACAGGGGTGCGTCACACTGAAGCTTTCTTT,TRBJ1-1,.,TRBD1,TRBV4-1
CASSGLKVETQYF,TGTGCCAGCAGCGGACTAAAAGTGGAGACCCAGTACTTC,TRBJ2-5,.,.,TRBV5-5
CSTTLWDREGYEQFF,TGCAGTACGACCTTATGGGACAGGGAAGGGTATGAGCAGTTCTTC,TRBJ2-1,.,TRBD1,TRBV20-1
CSAPPGQGANEQFF,TGCAGTGCTCCCCCGGGACAGGGGGCAAATGAGCAGTTCTTC,TRBJ2-1,few,TRBD1,TRBV20-1
CASSQDVSGYTNTQYF,TGCGCCAGCAGCCAAGATGTATCTGGATACACGAATACGCAGTATTTT,TRBJ2-3,few,.,TRBV4-1
CASSSGTGLDTQYF,TGCGCCAGCAGCTCAGGGACAGGGCTAGATACGCAGTATTTT,TRBJ2-3,few,TRBD1,TRBV5-1
CASSLGGYSGANVLTF,TGTGCCAGCAGTTTAGGGGGGTACTCTGGGGCCAACGTCCTGACTTTC,TRBJ2-6,few,.,TRBV12-3/TRBV12-4
CASNLEATLEQYF,TGTGCCAGCAATTTAGAGGCAACGCTCGAGCAGTACTTC,TRBJ2-7,few,.,TRBV6-6
CASSEALGREAETQYF,TGTGCCAGCAGTGAAGCGCTTGGCAGGGAGGCGGAGACCCAGTACTTC,TRBJ2-5,.,.,TRBV2
CASSLSSEQFF,TGTGCCAGCAGTTTAAGCTCTGAGCAGTTCTTC,TRBJ2-1,.,.,TRBV12-3/TRBV12-4
CASSSSGLAGTDTQYF,TGCGCCAGCAGCTCCTCCGGACTAGCGGGCACAGATACGCAGTATTTT,TRBJ2-3,.,TRBD2,TRBV5-1
CASSQHKTSLGGQYF,TGTGCCAGCAGCCAGCACAAGACTAGCCTGGGCGGGCAGTACTTC,TRBJ2-7,.,TRBD2,TRBV3-1
CATSRDRVNTEAFF,TGCGCCACCAGCAGAGACCGAGTGAACACTGAAGCTTTCTTT,TRBJ1-1,.,.,TRBV15
CSARAPGTYGYTF,TGCAGTGCTAGGGCCCCCGGGACTTATGGCTACACCTTC,TRBJ1-2,once,.,TRBV20-1
CASSLGGSEAQYF,TGTGCCAGCAGCTTAGGAGGGTCCGAGGCCCAGTACTTC,TRBJ2-5,.,.,TRBV7-2
CTSSSMRGPGANVLTF,TGTACCAGCAGTTCTATGAGGGGGCCTGGGGCCAACGTCCTGACTTTC,TRBJ2-6,.,TRBD1,TRBV9
CASSEDGGGRDEQFF,TGCGCCAGCAGTGAGGATGGGGGGGGCCGTGATGAGCAGTTCTTC,TRBJ2-1,.,.,TRBV10-2
CASSVEVGIYEQYF,TGTGCCAGCAGCGTAGAGGTCGGGATCTACGAGCAGTACTTC,TRBJ2-7,.,.,TRBV9
CSATGRWETQYF,TGCAGTGCTACTGGACGGTGGGAGACCCAGTACTTC,TRBJ2-5,.,.,TRBV20-1
CASSFRGANVLTF,TGTGCCAGCAGCTTTCGTGGGGCCAACGTCCTGACTTTC,TRBJ2-6,few,.,TRBV7-9
CASSLWTSGTAYEQYF,TGCGCCAGCAGCTTGTGGACTAGCGGGACGGCCTACGAGCAGTACTTC,TRBJ2-7,.,TRBD2,TRBV5-1
CASRVRDGEQYF,TGCGCCAGCAGAGTGAGGGACGGCGAGCAGTACTTC,TRBJ2-7,few,.,TRBV5-1
CASSLRTGAINQPQHF,TGTGCCAGCAGTTTACGGACAGGGGCTATCAATCAGCCCCAGCATTTT,TRBJ1-5,.,TRBD1,TRBV12-3/TRBV12-4